This TCR beta chain stems from a study of T cell repertoires in aging, cancer and after chemotherapy. By its share, this clonotype is medium-sized. V gave up 5 bases and J gave up 1 base, with 8 bases separating them. This CDR3 contains 13 residues. Germline lookup yields CDR1 MNHEY and CDR2 SVGEGT. Amplification of TCR beta used genomic DNA extracted from peripheral blood. A mixed TRB-A/B primer pool amplified rearranged TRB by multiplex touch-down PCR. TCRdb redid the calling of the multiplex PCR reads with MiXCR, one entry per CDR3 protein. This table has around 2,300 distinct CDR3 sequences, roughly 20% appearing once.

The sequenced sample was blood. This sequence originates from a human donor with a blood cancer. The chain links TRBV6-2 or TRBV6-3 to TRBJ1-2; no clear D. CDR3: CASSGSNNYGYTF. CDR3 in DNA: TGTGCCAGCAGTGGGTCCAATAACTATGGCTACACCTTC.